This T cell receptor (beta chain) emerged from a study of blood T cell repertoires in COVID-19. The Seattle patients joined while their infection was active and were tracked longitudinally afterward. Germline lookup yields CDR1 KGHDR and CDR2 SFDVKD. V was cut by 6 bases and J by 4 bases, with 12 bases left in between. This CDR3 has 14 amino acids. TCRdb's copy holds only in-frame clones and misses some; the assay was immunoSEQ multiplex PCR. The sample shows 250,000 to 400,000 clones, 85% to 90% of them seen only once. The sequence came from a woman aged 25 to 39 with COVID-19, enrolled during active disease. The V call is TRBV24-1, the J call TRBJ2-1, with D possibly matching TRBD2 (6 bases). Sequencing was performed on peripheral blood. CDR3 nucleotides: TGTGCCACCAGTTCGCGGGGAAAATACAATGAGCAGTTCTTC. This sequence encodes CATSSRGKYNEQFF.